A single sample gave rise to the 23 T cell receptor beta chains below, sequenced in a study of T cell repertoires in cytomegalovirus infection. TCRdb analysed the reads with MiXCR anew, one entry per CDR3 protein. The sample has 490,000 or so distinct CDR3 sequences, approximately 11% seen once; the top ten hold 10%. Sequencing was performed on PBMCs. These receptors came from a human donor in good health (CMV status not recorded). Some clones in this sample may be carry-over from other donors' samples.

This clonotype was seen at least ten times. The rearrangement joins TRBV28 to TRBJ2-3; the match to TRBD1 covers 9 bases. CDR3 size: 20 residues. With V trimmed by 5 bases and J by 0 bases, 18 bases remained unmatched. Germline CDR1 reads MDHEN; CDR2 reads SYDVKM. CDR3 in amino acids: CASSGAGWDREGSSTDTQYF. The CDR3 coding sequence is TGTGCCAGCAGTGGCGCGGGGTGGGACAGGGAGGGTTCCAGCACAGATACGCAGTATTTT.

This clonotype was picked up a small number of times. In DNA, the CDR3 is TGTGCCTGGAGTGTGATGACAGCCAAAAACATTCAGTACTTC. Amino acids: CAWSVMTAKNIQYF. This chain links TRBV30 with TRBJ2-4; D is undetermined. V lost 0 bases to trimming and J lost 0 bases, with 6 bases between them. The CDR3 loop spans 14 amino acids. The germline V gene encodes CDR1 GTSNPN and CDR2 SVGIG (reference sequence).

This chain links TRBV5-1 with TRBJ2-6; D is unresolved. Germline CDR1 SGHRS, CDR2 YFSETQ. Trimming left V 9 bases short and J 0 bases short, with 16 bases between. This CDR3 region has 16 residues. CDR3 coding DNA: TGCGCCATCCCTTTGGCTGAAAGCTCTGGGGCCAACGTCCTGACTTTC. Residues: CAIPLAESSGANVLTF. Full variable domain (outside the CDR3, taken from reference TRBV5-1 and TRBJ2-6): KAGVTQTPRYLIKTRGQQVTLSCSPISGHRSVSWYQQTPGQGLQFLFEYFSETQRNKGNFPGRFSGRQFSNSRSEMNVSTLELGDSALYLCAIPLAESSGANVLTFGAGSRLTVL.

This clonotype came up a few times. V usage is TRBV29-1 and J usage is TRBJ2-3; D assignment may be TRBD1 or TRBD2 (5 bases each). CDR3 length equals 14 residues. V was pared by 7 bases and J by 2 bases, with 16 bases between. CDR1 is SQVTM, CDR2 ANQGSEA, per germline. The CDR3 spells CSGGSGDPTDTQYF. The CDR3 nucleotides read TGCAGCGGGGGGAGCGGCGACCCCACAGATACGCAGTATTTT.

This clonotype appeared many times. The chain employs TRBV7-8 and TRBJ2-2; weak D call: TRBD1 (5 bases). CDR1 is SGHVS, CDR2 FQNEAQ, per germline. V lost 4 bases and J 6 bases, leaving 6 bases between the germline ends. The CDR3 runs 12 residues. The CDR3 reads CASSSTAGELFF. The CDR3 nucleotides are TGTGCCAGCAGCTCGACAGCCGGGGAGCTGTTTTTT. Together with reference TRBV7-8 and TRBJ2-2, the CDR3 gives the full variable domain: GAGVSQSPRYKVAKRGQDVALRCDPISGHVSLFWYQQALGQGPEFLTYFQNEAQLDKSGLPSDRFFAERPEGSVSTLKIQRTQQEDSAVYLCASSSTAGELFFGEGSRLTVL.

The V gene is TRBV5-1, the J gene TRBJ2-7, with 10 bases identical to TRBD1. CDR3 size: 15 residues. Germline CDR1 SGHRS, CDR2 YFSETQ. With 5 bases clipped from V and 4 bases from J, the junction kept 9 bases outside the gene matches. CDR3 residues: CASSLTGQGMYEQYF. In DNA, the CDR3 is TGCGCCAGCAGTCTAACGGGACAGGGGATGTACGAGCAGTACTTC.

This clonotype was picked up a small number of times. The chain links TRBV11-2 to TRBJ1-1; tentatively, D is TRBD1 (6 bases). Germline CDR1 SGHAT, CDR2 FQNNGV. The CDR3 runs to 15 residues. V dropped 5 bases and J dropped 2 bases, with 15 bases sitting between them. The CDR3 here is CASSPQAGHNTEAFF. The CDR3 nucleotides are TGTGCCAGCAGCCCCCAGGCGGGACATAACACTGAAGCTTTCTTT.

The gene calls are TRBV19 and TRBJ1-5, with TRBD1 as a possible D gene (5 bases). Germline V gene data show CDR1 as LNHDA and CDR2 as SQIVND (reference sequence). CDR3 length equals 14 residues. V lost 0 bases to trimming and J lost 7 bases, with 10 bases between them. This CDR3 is CASSIEQGGQPQHF. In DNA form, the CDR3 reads TGTGCCAGTAGTATAGAGCAGGGCGGGCAGCCCCAGCATTTT.

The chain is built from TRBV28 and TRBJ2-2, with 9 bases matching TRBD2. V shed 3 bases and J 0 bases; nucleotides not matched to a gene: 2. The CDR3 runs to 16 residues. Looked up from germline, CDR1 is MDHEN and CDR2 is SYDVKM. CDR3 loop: CASSFLAGTNTGELFF. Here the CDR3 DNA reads TGTGCCAGCAGTTTCCTAGCGGGAACGAACACCGGGGAGCTGTTTTTT.

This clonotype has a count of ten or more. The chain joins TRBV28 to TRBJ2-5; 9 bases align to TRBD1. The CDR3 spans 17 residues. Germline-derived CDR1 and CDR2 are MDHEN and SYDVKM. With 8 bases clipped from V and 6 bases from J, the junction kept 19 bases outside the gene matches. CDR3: CASLPSLGQGRGKTQYF. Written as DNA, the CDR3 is TGTGCCAGCCTCCCGTCGTTGGGACAGGGAAGGGGAAAGACCCAGTACTTC.

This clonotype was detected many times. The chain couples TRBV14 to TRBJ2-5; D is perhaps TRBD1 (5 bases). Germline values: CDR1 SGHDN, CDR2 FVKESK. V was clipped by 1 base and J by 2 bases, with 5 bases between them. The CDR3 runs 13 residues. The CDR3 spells CASSQGQQETQYF. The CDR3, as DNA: TGTGCCAGCAGCCAAGGACAGCAAGAGACCCAGTACTTC.

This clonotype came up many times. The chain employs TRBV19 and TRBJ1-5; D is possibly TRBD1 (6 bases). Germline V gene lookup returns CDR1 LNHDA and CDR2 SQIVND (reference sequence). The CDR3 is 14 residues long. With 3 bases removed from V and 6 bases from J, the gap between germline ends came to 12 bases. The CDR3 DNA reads TGTGCCAGTAGTATTACAGGGTCTACTCAGCCCCAGCATTTT. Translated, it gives CASSITGSTQPQHF.

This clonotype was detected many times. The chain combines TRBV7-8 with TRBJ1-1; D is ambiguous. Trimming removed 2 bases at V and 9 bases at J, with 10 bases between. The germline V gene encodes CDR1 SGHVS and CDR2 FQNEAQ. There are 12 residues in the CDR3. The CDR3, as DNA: TGTGCCAGCAGCTTAACCCGAAGCAAAGCTTTCTTT. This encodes CASSLTRSKAFF.

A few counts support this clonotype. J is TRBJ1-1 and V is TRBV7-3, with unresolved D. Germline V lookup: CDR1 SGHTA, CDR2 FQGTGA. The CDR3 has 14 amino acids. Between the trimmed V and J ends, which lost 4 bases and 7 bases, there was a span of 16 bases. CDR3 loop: CASSSDGAGVEAFF. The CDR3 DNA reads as TGTGCCAGCAGCTCGGACGGCGCTGGGGTTGAAGCTTTCTTT.

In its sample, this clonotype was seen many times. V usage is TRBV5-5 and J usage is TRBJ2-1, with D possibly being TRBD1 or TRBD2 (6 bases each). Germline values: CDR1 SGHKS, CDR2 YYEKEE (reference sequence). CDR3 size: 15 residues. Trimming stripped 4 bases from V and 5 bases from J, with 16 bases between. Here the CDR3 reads CASSPTLGGNNEQFF. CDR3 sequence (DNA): TGTGCCAGCAGCCCGACTCTGGGGGGCAACAATGAGCAGTTCTTC. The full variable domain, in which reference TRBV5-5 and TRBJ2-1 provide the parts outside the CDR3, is DAGVTQSPTHLIKTRGQQVTLRCSPISGHKSVSWYQQVLGQGPQFIFQYYEKEERGRGNFPDRFSARQFPNYSSELNVNALLLGDSALYLCASSPTLGGNNEQFFGPGTRLTVL.

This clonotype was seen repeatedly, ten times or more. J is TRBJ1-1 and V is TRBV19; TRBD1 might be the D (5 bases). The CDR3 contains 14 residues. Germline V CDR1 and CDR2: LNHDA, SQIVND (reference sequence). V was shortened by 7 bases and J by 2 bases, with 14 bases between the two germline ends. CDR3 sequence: CASNGGLINTEAFF. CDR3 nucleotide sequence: TGTGCCAGTAATGGGGGACTGATAAACACTGAAGCTTTCTTT.

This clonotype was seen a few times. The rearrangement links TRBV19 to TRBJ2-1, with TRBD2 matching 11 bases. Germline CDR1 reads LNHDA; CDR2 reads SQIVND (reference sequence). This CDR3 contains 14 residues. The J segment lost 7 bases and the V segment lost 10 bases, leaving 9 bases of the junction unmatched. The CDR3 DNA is TGTGCCACCTGTGCTAGCGGGGGGTTGAATGAGCAGTTCTTC. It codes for CATCASGGLNEQFF.

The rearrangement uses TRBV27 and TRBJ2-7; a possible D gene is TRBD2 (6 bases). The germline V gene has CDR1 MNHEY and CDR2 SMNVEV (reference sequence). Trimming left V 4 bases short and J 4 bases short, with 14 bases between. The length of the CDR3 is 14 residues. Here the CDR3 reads CASSWGTLGYEQYF. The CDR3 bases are TGTGCCAGCAGTTGGGGGACTCTGGGGTACGAGCAGTACTTC.

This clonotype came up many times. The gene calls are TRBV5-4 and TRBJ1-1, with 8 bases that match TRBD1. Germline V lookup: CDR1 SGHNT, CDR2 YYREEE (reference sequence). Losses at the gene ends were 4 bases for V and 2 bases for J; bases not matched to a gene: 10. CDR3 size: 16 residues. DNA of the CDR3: TGTGCCAGCAGCCCGTGGACAGGGCGGGATAACACTGAAGCTTTCTTT. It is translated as CASSPWTGRDNTEAFF.

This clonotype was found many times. The CDR3 loop is CASKGAGTGGTGANVLTF. CDR3 bases: TGTGCCAGCAAAGGAGCCGGGACAGGGGGCACTGGGGCCAACGTCCTGACTTTC. This chain connects TRBV28 to TRBJ2-6, with 12 bases identical to TRBD1. CDR1 is MDHEN, CDR2 SYDVKM, per germline. Germline trimming cut 7 bases from V and 2 bases from J; bases unmatched to any gene: 9. This CDR3 region has 18 residues.

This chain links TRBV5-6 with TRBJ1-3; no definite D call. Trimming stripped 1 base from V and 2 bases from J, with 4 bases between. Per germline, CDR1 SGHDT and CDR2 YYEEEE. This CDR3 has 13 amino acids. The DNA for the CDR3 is TGTGCCAGCAGCTTGCGGGCTGGAAACACCATATATTTT. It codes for CASSLRAGNTIYF. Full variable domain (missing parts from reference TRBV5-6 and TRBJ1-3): DAGVTQSPTHLIKTRGQQVTLRCSPKSGHDTVSWYQQALGQGPQFIFQYYEEEERQRGNFPDRFSGHQFPNYSSELNVNALLLGDSALYLCASSLRAGNTIYFGEGSWLTVV.

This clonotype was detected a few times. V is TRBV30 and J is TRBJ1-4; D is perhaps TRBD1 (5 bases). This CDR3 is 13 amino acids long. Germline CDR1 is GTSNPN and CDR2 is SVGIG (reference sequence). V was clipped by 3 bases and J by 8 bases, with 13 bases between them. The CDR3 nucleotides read TGTGCCTGGAGCCCGGGGGAGTCGGAAAAACTGTTTTTT. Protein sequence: CAWSPGESEKLFF.

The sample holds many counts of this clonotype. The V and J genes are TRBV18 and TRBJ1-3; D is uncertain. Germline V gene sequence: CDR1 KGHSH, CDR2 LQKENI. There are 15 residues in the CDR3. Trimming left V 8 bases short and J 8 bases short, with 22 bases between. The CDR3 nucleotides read TGTGCCAGCGCAACAACCGGGCCCTTCGGAGACACCATATATTTT. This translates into CASATTGPFGDTIYF.